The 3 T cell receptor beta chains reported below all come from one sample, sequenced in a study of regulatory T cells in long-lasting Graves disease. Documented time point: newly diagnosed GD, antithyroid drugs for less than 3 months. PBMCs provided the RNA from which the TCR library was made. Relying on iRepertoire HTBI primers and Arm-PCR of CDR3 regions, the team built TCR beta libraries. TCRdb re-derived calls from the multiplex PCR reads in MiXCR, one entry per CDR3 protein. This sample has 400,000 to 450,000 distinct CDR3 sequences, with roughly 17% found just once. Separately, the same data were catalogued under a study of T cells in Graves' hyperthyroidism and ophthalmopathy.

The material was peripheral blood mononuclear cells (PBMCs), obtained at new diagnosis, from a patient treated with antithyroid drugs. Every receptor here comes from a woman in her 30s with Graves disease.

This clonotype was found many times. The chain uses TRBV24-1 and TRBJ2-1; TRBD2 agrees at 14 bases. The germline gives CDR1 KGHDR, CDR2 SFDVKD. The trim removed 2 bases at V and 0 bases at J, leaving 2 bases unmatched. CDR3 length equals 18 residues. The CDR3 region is CATSDWTSGRFSYNEQFF. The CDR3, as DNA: TGTGCCACCAGTGATTGGACTAGCGGGAGGTTCTCCTACAATGAGCAGTTCTTC.

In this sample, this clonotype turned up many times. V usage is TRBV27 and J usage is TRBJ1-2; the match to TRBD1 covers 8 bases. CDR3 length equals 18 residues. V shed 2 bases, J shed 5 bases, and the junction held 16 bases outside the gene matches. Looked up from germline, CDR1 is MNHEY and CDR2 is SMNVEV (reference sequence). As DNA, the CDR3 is TGTGCCAGCAGTTTAAGGGGGGAGTGGGACAGGAGAAAATATGGCTACACCTTC. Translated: CASSLRGEWDRRKYGYTF.

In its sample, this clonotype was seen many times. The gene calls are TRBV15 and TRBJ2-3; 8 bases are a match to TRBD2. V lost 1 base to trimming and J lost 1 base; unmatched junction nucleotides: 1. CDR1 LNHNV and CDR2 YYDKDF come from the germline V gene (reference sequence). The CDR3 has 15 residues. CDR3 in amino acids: CATSRGREGTDTQYF. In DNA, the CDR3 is TGTGCCACCAGCAGAGGGCGGGAGGGCACAGATACGCAGTATTTT. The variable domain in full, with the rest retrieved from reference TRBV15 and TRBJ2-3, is DAMVIQNPRYQVTQFGKPVTLSCSQTLNHNVMYWYQQKSSQAPKLLFHYYDKDFNNEADTPDNFQSRRPNTSFCFLDIRSPGLGDTAMYLCATSRGREGTDTQYFGPGTRLTVL.